Reported below is one T cell receptor beta chain. These data are taken from a study of blood T cell repertoires in COVID-19. Whole-study context: Acute-phase and convalescent COVID-19 samples originated in the United States, Italy and Spain. PBMCs, B-cell-depleted T cells, or T cells provided the cDNA or gDNA that made up the material.

In the original processing: Amplification with reference gene primers provided the estimates of nucleated cell counts. Generated by immunoSEQ multiplex PCR, the TCRdb table keeps only in-frame clones and is missing some. V, J and clone size were drawn from that table, and D and trimming were deduced from the DNA. The table shows approximately 150,000 clones, with approximately 87% occurring only once. V shed 2 bases, J shed 4 bases, and the junction held 8 bases outside the gene matches. Looked up from germline, CDR1 is SGHAT and CDR2 is FQNNGV. The CDR3 contains 17 residues. Sequenced sample: peripheral blood. The receptor comes from a man older than 75 with acute or convalescent COVID-19. The V call is TRBV11-2, the J call TRBJ2-7, with TRBD2 matching over 13 bases. The CDR3 is CASSLTSGRAGGYEQYF. CDR3 coding DNA: TGTGCCAGCAGCTTAACTAGCGGGAGGGCTGGTGGTTACGAGCAGTACTTC.